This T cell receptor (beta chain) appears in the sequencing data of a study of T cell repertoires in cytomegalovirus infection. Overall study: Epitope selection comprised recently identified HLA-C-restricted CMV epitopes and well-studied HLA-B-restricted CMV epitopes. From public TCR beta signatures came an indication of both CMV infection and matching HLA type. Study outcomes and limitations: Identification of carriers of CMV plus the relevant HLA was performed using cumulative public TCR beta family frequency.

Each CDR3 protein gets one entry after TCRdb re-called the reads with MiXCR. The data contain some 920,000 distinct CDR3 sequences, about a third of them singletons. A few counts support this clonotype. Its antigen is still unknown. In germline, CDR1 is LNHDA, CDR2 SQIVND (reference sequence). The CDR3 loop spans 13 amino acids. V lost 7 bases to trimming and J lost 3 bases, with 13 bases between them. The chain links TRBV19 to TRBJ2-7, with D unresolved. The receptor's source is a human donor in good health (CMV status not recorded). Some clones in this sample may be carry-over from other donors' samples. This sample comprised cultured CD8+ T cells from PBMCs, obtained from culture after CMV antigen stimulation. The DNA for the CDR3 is TGTGCCAGTACTACGTCTACTGGCTACGAGCAGTACTTC. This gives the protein CASTTSTGYEQYF. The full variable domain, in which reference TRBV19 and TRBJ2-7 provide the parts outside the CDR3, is DGGITQSPKYLFRKEGQNVTLSCEQNLNHDAMYWYRQDPGQGLRLIYYSQIVNDFQKGDIAEGYSVSREKKESFPLTVTSAQKNPTAFYLCASTTSTGYEQYFGPGTRLTVT.